This T cell receptor beta chain is drawn from a study of T cells in Graves' hyperthyroidism and ophthalmopathy. Study-wide background: Prior to any treatment, at the point of initial diagnosis, peripheral blood was collected.

Overall study results and limits: Researchers report that a 13 V-J model separated ophthalmopathy from stable hyperthyroidism.

This clonotype was picked up many times. Its specificity is not known. The V end was cut by 6 bases, the J end by 2 bases, with 11 bases between. The germline gives CDR1 MNHEY, CDR2 SMNVEV (reference sequence). The length of the CDR3 is 14 residues. Authors of the study amplified TCR beta CDR3 regions from RNA transcripts. During a first-round RT-PCR of the TCR CDR3, the HTBI primer set was used. Via MiXCR, TCRdb re-called the multiplex PCR reads, giving one row per CDR3 protein. The data hold a few hundred thousand distinct CDR3 sequences, with roughly 22% observed a single time. This clonotype was sampled from a man aged 25 to 45 with Graves' ophthalmopathy. The chain recombines TRBV27 with TRBJ2-1; D may be TRBD1 (6 bases). Sequencing was performed on blood. CDR3 bases: TGTGCCAGCAGAGGGGGTATAACCTACAATGAGCAGTTCTTC. Amino acids: CASRGGITYNEQFF.